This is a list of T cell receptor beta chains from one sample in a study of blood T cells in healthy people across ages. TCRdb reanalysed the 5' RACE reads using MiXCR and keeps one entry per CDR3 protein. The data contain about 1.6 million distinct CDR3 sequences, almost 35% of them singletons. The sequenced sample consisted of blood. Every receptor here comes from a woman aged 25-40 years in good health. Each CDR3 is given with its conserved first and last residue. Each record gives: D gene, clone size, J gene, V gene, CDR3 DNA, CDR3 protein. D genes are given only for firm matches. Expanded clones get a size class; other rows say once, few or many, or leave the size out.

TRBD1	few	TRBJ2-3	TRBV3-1	TGTGCCAGCAGCCTAGGACAGGTGATCCCAGATACGCAGTATTTT	CASSLGQVIPDTQYF
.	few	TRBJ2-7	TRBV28	TGTGCCAGCAGTTTAGCAGGGGCGGTCTACGAGCAGTACTTC	CASSLAGAVYEQYF
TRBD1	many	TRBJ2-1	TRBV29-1	TGCAGCGTTGTAGACAGGGCTCTGAGCAATGAGCAGTTCTTC	CSVVDRALSNEQFF
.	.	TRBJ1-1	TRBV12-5	TGTGCTAGTGGTTCCGACGGGGGGTATGGCCGTCTGAGCACTGAAGCTTTCTTT	CASGSDGGYGRLSTEAFF
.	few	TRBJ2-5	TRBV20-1	TGCAGTGCTCAGTCTGGGCACCCTCAGTACTTC	CSAQSGHPQYF
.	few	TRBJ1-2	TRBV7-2	TGTGCCAGCAGCTCGTACAGGGTTTACTATGGCTACACCTTC	CASSSYRVYYGYTF
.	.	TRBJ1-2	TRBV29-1	TGCAGCGTTGCCGGGCAAGGGGTCACCTTC	CSVAGQGVTF
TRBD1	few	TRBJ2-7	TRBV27	TGTGCCAGCAGTTTCTATACAGGGGCCGAGCAGTACTTC	CASSFYTGAEQYF
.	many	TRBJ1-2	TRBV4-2	TGTGCCAGCAGCCAGACCACCATTGAGAGTAACTATGGCTACACCTTC	CASSQTTIESNYGYTF
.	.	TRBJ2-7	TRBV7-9	TGTGCCAGCAGTAGCCAGGGCAGGGACGAGCAGTACTTC	CASSSQGRDEQYF
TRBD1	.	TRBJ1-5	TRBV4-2	TGTGCCAGCAGCCAAGGGGACAGGGGAATCCAGCCCCAGCATTTT	CASSQGDRGIQPQHF
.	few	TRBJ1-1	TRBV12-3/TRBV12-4	TGTGCCAGCAGTCAGGGTCGATGGGACACTGAAGCTTTCTTT	CASSQGRWDTEAFF
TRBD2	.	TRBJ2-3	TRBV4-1	TGCGCCAGCAGCCAGAGGGCGGGAGCGGGCGATACGCAGTATTTT	CASSQRAGAGDTQYF
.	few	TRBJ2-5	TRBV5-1	TGCGCCAGCAGCGCCCTCCCAGGGTACCAAGAGACCCAGTACTTC	CASSALPGYQETQYF
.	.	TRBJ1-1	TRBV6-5	TGTGCCAGCAGACCATGGGGCAGAGAGAACACTGAAGCTTTCTTT	CASRPWGRENTEAFF
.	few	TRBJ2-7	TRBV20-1	TGCAGTGCTAGTCCGGGTACCTCTTACGAGCAGTACTTC	CSASPGTSYEQYF
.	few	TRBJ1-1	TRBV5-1	TGCGCCAGCAAATATATACTATCCACTGAAGCTTTCTTT	CASKYILSTEAFF
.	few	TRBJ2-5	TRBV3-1	TGTGCCAGCAGCCAAGTAGGGTTGACCCAGTACTTC	CASSQVGLTQYF